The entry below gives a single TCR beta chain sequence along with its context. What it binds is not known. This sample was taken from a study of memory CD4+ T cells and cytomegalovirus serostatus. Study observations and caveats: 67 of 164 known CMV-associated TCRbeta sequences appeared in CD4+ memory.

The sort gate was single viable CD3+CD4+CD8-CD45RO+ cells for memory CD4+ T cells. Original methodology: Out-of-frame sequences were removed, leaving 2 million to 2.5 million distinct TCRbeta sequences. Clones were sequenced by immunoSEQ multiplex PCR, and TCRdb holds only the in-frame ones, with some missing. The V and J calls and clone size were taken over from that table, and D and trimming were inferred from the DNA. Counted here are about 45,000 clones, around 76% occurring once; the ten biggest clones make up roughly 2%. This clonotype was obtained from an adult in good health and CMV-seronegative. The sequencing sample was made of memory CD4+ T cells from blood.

This chain's CDR3 is CASSLAEYNQPQHF. The CDR3 nucleotides read TGTGCCAGCAGCTTAGCCGAATACAATCAGCCCCAGCATTTT. The rearrangement links TRBV11-3 to TRBJ1-5; no clear D. V was clipped by 1 base and J by 3 bases, with 7 bases between them. The CDR3 runs 14 residues. CDR1 is SGHNT and CDR2 is YENEEA in the germline V gene.